Listed below are T cell receptor beta chains from one sample, sequenced in a study of T-cell memory formation after mild COVID-19. A single record per CDR3 protein comes from TCRdb applying MiXCR to the 5' RACE reads. The table lists some 490,000 distinct CDR3 sequences, about 20% of them singletons, with 9% to 15% in the top ten. The material sequenced was PBMCs or a T cell subset sorted from them (not recorded which). The origin of the receptors is an adult woman who had mild COVID-19 (a few samples of this study predate the infection). Cell type and time point are not known. CDR3s include the opening cysteine and the closing phenylalanine or tryptophan. Each record gives: D gene, J gene, V gene, clone size, CDR3 protein, CDR3 DNA. A D gene is named only where the DNA matches it firmly. Not every row has a clone size; where given, it reads once, few, many or a size class.

D gene: -
J gene: TRBJ2-4
V gene: TRBV7-9
clone size: -
CDR3 protein: CASSLREASANIQYF
CDR3 DNA: TGTGCCAGCAGCCTAAGGGAGGCTAGCGCAAACATTCAGTACTTC

D gene: TRBD1
J gene: TRBJ1-2
V gene: TRBV6-5
clone size: few
CDR3 protein: CASSYSTGGADGYTF
CDR3 DNA: TGTGCCAGCAGTTACTCCACAGGGGGCGCGGATGGCTACACCTTC

D gene: -
J gene: TRBJ1-1
V gene: TRBV19
clone size: -
CDR3 protein: CASSASSEAFF
CDR3 DNA: TGTGCCAGTAGTGCCTCAAGTGAAGCTTTCTTT

D gene: TRBD2
J gene: TRBJ2-5
V gene: TRBV3-1
clone size: -
CDR3 protein: CASSRTSGGPKETQYF
CDR3 DNA: TGTGCCAGCAGCCGGACTAGCGGGGGCCCTAAAGAGACCCAGTACTTC

D gene: TRBD2
J gene: TRBJ2-3
V gene: TRBV11-2
clone size: -
CDR3 protein: CASSRGGVGTQYF
CDR3 DNA: TGTGCCAGCAGCCGGGGGGGGGTTGGTACGCAGTATTTT

D gene: -
J gene: TRBJ1-2
V gene: TRBV18
clone size: few
CDR3 protein: CASSPPGGANYGYTF
CDR3 DNA: TGTGCCAGCTCACCACCGGGCGGGGCTAACTATGGCTACACCTTC

D gene: -
J gene: TRBJ2-7
V gene: TRBV18
clone size: -
CDR3 protein: CASSPRAAIPHYEQYF
CDR3 DNA: TGTGCCAGCTCACCTCGGGCTGCTATTCCCCACTACGAGCAGTACTTC

D gene: -
J gene: TRBJ1-2
V gene: TRBV7-9
clone size: -
CDR3 protein: CASSEVRGMGSYGYTF
CDR3 DNA: TGTGCCAGCAGCGAAGTCCGGGGGATGGGGAGCTATGGCTACACCTTC

D gene: -
J gene: TRBJ2-5
V gene: TRBV29-1
clone size: -
CDR3 protein: CSVDGGMVQETQYF
CDR3 DNA: TGCAGCGTTGACGGCGGGATGGTCCAAGAGACCCAGTACTTC

D gene: -
J gene: TRBJ1-6
V gene: TRBV12-3/TRBV12-4
clone size: -
CDR3 protein: CASRRALGVSPLHF
CDR3 DNA: TGTGCCAGCAGACGGGCCTTGGGGGTCTCACCCCTCCACTTT

D gene: TRBD1
J gene: TRBJ1-6
V gene: TRBV5-1
clone size: -
CDR3 protein: CASSRQGGDSPLHF
CDR3 DNA: TGCGCCAGCAGCAGGCAGGGGGGTGATTCACCCCTCCACTTT

D gene: -
J gene: TRBJ2-7
V gene: TRBV5-5
clone size: many
CDR3 protein: CASSFWDNSYEQYF
CDR3 DNA: TGTGCCAGCAGCTTCTGGGACAACTCCTACGAGCAGTACTTC

D gene: -
J gene: TRBJ2-7
V gene: TRBV10-3
clone size: -
CDR3 protein: CAISLSGEQYF
CDR3 DNA: TGTGCCATCAGTCTATCGGGGGAGCAGTACTTC

D gene: -
J gene: TRBJ1-2
V gene: TRBV5-6
clone size: -
CDR3 protein: CASSLDPGMVEGYTF
CDR3 DNA: TGTGCCAGCAGCTTGGATCCAGGGATGGTCGAAGGCTACACCTTC

D gene: TRBD2
J gene: TRBJ2-7
V gene: TRBV20-1
clone size: -
CDR3 protein: CSARPSGVVYEQYF
CDR3 DNA: TGCAGTGCTAGGCCGAGCGGGGTAGTATACGAGCAGTACTTC

D gene: TRBD1
J gene: TRBJ1-1
V gene: TRBV6-6
clone size: -
CDR3 protein: CASSTQGAYTEAFF
CDR3 DNA: TGTGCCAGCAGTACACAGGGGGCGTACACTGAAGCTTTCTTT

D gene: -
J gene: TRBJ2-5
V gene: TRBV7-3
clone size: many
CDR3 protein: CASSPTRDRETQYF
CDR3 DNA: TGTGCCAGCAGCCCTACGCGGGACCGGGAGACCCAGTACTTC

D gene: TRBD1
J gene: TRBJ2-3
V gene: TRBV5-1
clone size: few
CDR3 protein: CASSLGESGGSDTQYF
CDR3 DNA: TGCGCCAGCAGCTTGGGGGAATCAGGGGGCTCGGATACGCAGTATTTT

D gene: TRBD1
J gene: TRBJ2-2
V gene: TRBV6-2/TRBV6-3
clone size: few
CDR3 protein: CASFGTANTGELFF
CDR3 DNA: TGTGCCAGCTTCGGGACAGCGAACACCGGGGAGCTGTTTTTT

D gene: TRBD2
J gene: TRBJ2-3
V gene: TRBV7-2
clone size: few
CDR3 protein: CASSRRGGGVRLAGGPGGTDTQYF
CDR3 DNA: TGTGCCAGCAGCCGACGGGGCGGCGGGGTTAGACTAGCGGGGGGGCCCGGAGGCACAGATACGCAGTATTTT

D gene: -
J gene: TRBJ2-7
V gene: TRBV11-2
clone size: few
CDR3 protein: CASSSGGGTGEQYF
CDR3 DNA: TGTGCCAGCAGCTCCGGTGGCGGAACAGGGGAGCAGTACTTC

D gene: TRBD1
J gene: TRBJ1-2
V gene: TRBV7-2
clone size: few
CDR3 protein: CASSLEGASGYTF
CDR3 DNA: TGTGCCAGCAGCTTGGAGGGGGCGTCCGGCTACACCTTC

D gene: -
J gene: TRBJ2-7
V gene: TRBV6-6
clone size: -
CDR3 protein: CANTGTKSSYEQYF
CDR3 DNA: TGTGCCAACACCGGGACAAAGAGCTCCTACGAGCAGTACTTC

D gene: TRBD2
J gene: TRBJ2-1
V gene: TRBV3-1
clone size: -
CDR3 protein: CASSQEGLVVSEQFF
CDR3 DNA: TGTGCCAGCAGCCAAGAGGGACTAGTTGTCAGTGAGCAGTTCTTC

D gene: TRBD1
J gene: TRBJ2-5
V gene: TRBV20-1
clone size: -
CDR3 protein: CSPRTGLQETQYF
CDR3 DNA: TGCAGTCCACGGACAGGCCTCCAAGAGACCCAGTACTTC

D gene: -
J gene: TRBJ2-6
V gene: TRBV20-1
clone size: -
CDR3 protein: CSAIGGANVLTF
CDR3 DNA: TGCAGTGCTATTGGTGGGGCCAACGTCCTGACTTTC

D gene: -
J gene: TRBJ2-3
V gene: TRBV5-1
clone size: few
CDR3 protein: CASSSGVRTDTQYF
CDR3 DNA: TGCGCCAGCAGCTCCGGGGTCCGCACAGATACGCAGTATTTT

D gene: -
J gene: TRBJ2-1
V gene: TRBV9
clone size: few
CDR3 protein: CASSVGAGREQFF
CDR3 DNA: TGTGCCAGCAGCGTAGGGGCGGGGCGGGAGCAGTTCTTC

D gene: -
J gene: TRBJ2-3
V gene: TRBV20-1
clone size: few
CDR3 protein: CSARVAGLRSSTDTQYF
CDR3 DNA: TGCAGTGCTAGAGTCGCGGGGCTCCGTTCTAGCACAGATACGCAGTATTTT

D gene: -
J gene: TRBJ2-6
V gene: TRBV4-3
clone size: many
CDR3 protein: CASSLDRSSGANVLTF
CDR3 DNA: TGCGCCAGCAGCCTGGACAGATCCTCTGGGGCCAACGTCCTGACTTTC

D gene: TRBD1
J gene: TRBJ2-5
V gene: TRBV5-1
clone size: few
CDR3 protein: CASSFGQGPRETQYF
CDR3 DNA: TGCGCCAGCAGCTTTGGACAGGGTCCTCGAGAGACCCAGTACTTC

D gene: -
J gene: TRBJ1-2
V gene: TRBV4-1
clone size: -
CDR3 protein: CASSQGKQSYGYTF
CDR3 DNA: TGCGCCAGCAGCCAAGGAAAACAGTCCTATGGCTACACCTTC

D gene: -
J gene: TRBJ2-3
V gene: TRBV28
clone size: -
CDR3 protein: CASRHRDTQYF
CDR3 DNA: TGTGCCAGCAGGCACAGGGATACGCAGTATTTT

D gene: -
J gene: TRBJ2-1
V gene: TRBV24-1
clone size: few
CDR3 protein: CATSDSSSDSYNEQFF
CDR3 DNA: TGTGCCACCAGTGATTCGAGTTCCGATTCCTACAATGAGCAGTTCTTC

D gene: TRBD2
J gene: TRBJ2-7
V gene: TRBV7-6
clone size: few
CDR3 protein: CASSLAPGLAGRGQYF
CDR3 DNA: TGTGCCAGCAGCTTAGCTCCGGGACTAGCGGGCCGAGGGCAGTACTTC

D gene: -
J gene: TRBJ1-1
V gene: TRBV9
clone size: -
CDR3 protein: CASSVGEAGGAFF
CDR3 DNA: TGTGCCAGCAGCGTAGGGGAGGCGGGGGGAGCTTTCTTT

D gene: TRBD2
J gene: TRBJ2-3
V gene: TRBV20-1
clone size: -
CDR3 protein: CSAPLAGSTDTQYF
CDR3 DNA: TGCAGTGCTCCTCTAGCGGGGAGCACAGATACGCAGTATTTT

D gene: -
J gene: TRBJ2-4
V gene: TRBV11-2
clone size: few
CDR3 protein: CASSLDFRGIRYIQYF
CDR3 DNA: TGTGCCAGCAGCTTAGATTTTCGAGGGATTAGGTACATTCAGTACTTC

D gene: TRBD2
J gene: TRBJ2-5
V gene: TRBV24-1
clone size: few
CDR3 protein: CASAAGGEETQYF
CDR3 DNA: TGTGCCTCTGCCGCGGGGGGCGAAGAGACCCAGTACTTC

D gene: TRBD2
J gene: TRBJ2-1
V gene: TRBV7-9
clone size: few
CDR3 protein: CASSTTSGGATEQFF
CDR3 DNA: TGTGCCAGCAGCACCACTAGCGGGGGGGCCACTGAGCAGTTCTTC

D gene: -
J gene: TRBJ2-3
V gene: TRBV5-1
clone size: -
CDR3 protein: CASSLENPASGTQYF
CDR3 DNA: TGCGCCAGCAGCTTGGAAAACCCCGCTTCGGGTACGCAGTATTTT

D gene: -
J gene: TRBJ2-1
V gene: TRBV20-1
clone size: few
CDR3 protein: CSAKAGGIHNEQFF
CDR3 DNA: TGCAGTGCTAAGGCCGGCGGGATTCACAATGAGCAGTTCTTC

D gene: -
J gene: TRBJ1-5
V gene: TRBV7-9
clone size: -
CDR3 protein: CASSLDGKGRQPQHF
CDR3 DNA: TGTGCCAGCAGCTTAGACGGCAAAGGGAGACAGCCCCAGCATTTT

D gene: -
J gene: TRBJ2-1
V gene: TRBV19
clone size: few
CDR3 protein: CASSRDRLNEQFF
CDR3 DNA: TGTGCCAGTAGTAGAGACAGACTCAATGAGCAGTTCTTC

D gene: -
J gene: TRBJ2-3
V gene: TRBV5-1
clone size: -
CDR3 protein: CASGSGQISTDTQYF
CDR3 DNA: TGCGCCAGCGGATCAGGACAGATTAGCACAGATACGCAGTATTTT

D gene: TRBD1
J gene: TRBJ1-2
V gene: TRBV11-1
clone size: -
CDR3 protein: CASSFSNPGQGAMGYGYTF
CDR3 DNA: TGTGCCAGCAGCTTTAGTAACCCCGGACAGGGGGCCATGGGGTATGGCTACACCTTC

D gene: -
J gene: TRBJ1-2
V gene: TRBV10-3
clone size: -
CDR3 protein: CAISESTGSGGYTF
CDR3 DNA: TGTGCCATCAGTGAGTCTACAGGTTCGGGAGGCTACACCTTC

D gene: TRBD1
J gene: TRBJ1-6
V gene: TRBV27
clone size: few
CDR3 protein: CASSLRDRVGSPLHF
CDR3 DNA: TGTGCCAGCAGCCTTCGGGACAGGGTGGGCTCACCCCTCCACTTT

D gene: -
J gene: TRBJ2-1
V gene: TRBV4-1
clone size: few
CDR3 protein: CASSYTGPGGNEQFF
CDR3 DNA: TGCGCCAGCAGCTACACAGGGCCCGGAGGCAATGAGCAGTTCTTC

D gene: -
J gene: TRBJ2-7
V gene: TRBV2
clone size: -
CDR3 protein: CASSESRAYEQYF
CDR3 DNA: TGTGCCAGCAGTGAATCCAGGGCCTACGAGCAGTACTTC

D gene: -
J gene: TRBJ1-1
V gene: TRBV29-1
clone size: many
CDR3 protein: CSGTGHLNTEAFF
CDR3 DNA: TGCAGCGGGACGGGACACTTGAACACTGAAGCTTTCTTT

D gene: TRBD1
J gene: TRBJ2-7
V gene: TRBV5-1
clone size: few
CDR3 protein: CASSEPGTGVYEQYF
CDR3 DNA: TGCGCCAGCAGCGAACCCGGGACAGGGGTCTACGAGCAGTACTTC

D gene: TRBD1
J gene: TRBJ1-2
V gene: TRBV12-3/TRBV12-4
clone size: -
CDR3 protein: CASSPGGTGGFGGYTF
CDR3 DNA: TGTGCCAGCAGTCCCGGCGGGACAGGAGGGTTTGGGGGCTACACCTTC

D gene: -
J gene: TRBJ2-7
V gene: TRBV7-9
clone size: few
CDR3 protein: CASSPGEAYEQYF
CDR3 DNA: TGTGCCAGCAGCCCCGGTGAAGCCTACGAGCAGTACTTC

D gene: TRBD2
J gene: TRBJ2-3
V gene: TRBV20-1
clone size: -
CDR3 protein: CSATTSGMTDTQYF
CDR3 DNA: TGCAGTGCTACCACTAGCGGGATGACAGATACGCAGTATTTT

D gene: -
J gene: TRBJ2-7
V gene: TRBV7-9
clone size: few
CDR3 protein: CASSLESARAYEQYF
CDR3 DNA: TGTGCCAGCAGCTTAGAGTCCGCCAGGGCCTACGAGCAGTACTTC

D gene: TRBD2
J gene: TRBJ2-3
V gene: TRBV30
clone size: few
CDR3 protein: CAWSVTSASTDTQYF
CDR3 DNA: TGTGCCTGGAGTGTAACTAGCGCTAGCACAGATACGCAGTATTTT

D gene: -
J gene: TRBJ1-1
V gene: TRBV4-1
clone size: many
CDR3 protein: CASSQPYRFDGNTEAFF
CDR3 DNA: TGCGCCAGCAGCCAACCTTATAGGTTCGACGGTAACACTGAAGCTTTCTTT

D gene: -
J gene: TRBJ2-1
V gene: TRBV7-2
clone size: -
CDR3 protein: CASSLDGRVGNEQFF
CDR3 DNA: TGTGCCAGCAGCTTAGATGGCAGGGTAGGAAATGAGCAGTTCTTC